This TCR beta chain emerged from a study of CD8 T cells in Susac syndrome. Random hexamers were used to reverse transcribe an amount of roughly 0.5 to 1 ug RNA. Amplification of TCR beta CDR3 used immunoSEQ multiplex PCR across 54 Vbeta and 13 Jbeta. One entry per CDR3 protein, called by TCRdb with MiXCR from the immunoSEQ multiplex PCR reads. The sample gives around 170,000 distinct CDR3 sequences, 85% to 95% of which show up once; about 0.15% is in the top ten. The CDR3 runs to 12 residues. CDR1 and CDR2 (germline): PRHDT, FYEKMQ (reference sequence). V lost 3 bases and J 5 bases, leaving 8 bases between the germline ends. TCR beta sequencing covered blood CD8+ and CD4+ T cells. In the multiple sclerosis control group, patients were treatment-naive and had stable or active relapsing-remitting disease. The CD8+ and CD4+ T cells were isolated magnetically using a negative isolation approach, whereas the TEMRA cells were enriched by FACS.

Material: CD8+ T cells from PBMCs. The gene calls are TRBV13 and TRBJ2-7; D remains unclear. The source is a human donor with multiple sclerosis. CDR3 DNA sequence: TGTGCCAGCAGCTTCGCGAAAGACGAGCAGTACTTC. It encodes CASSFAKDEQYF.